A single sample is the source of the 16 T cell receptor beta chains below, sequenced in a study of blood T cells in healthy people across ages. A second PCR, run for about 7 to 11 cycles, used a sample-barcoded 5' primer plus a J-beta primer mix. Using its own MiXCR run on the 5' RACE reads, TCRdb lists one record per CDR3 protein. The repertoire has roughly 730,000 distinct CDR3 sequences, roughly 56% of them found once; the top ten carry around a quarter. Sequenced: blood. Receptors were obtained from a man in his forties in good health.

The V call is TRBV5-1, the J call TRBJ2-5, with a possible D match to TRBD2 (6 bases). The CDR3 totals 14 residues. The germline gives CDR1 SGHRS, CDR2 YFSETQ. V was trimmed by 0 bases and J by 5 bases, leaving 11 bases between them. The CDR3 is CASSLVAEGETQYF. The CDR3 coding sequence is TGCGCCAGCAGCTTGGTTGCGGAGGGGGAGACCCAGTACTTC.

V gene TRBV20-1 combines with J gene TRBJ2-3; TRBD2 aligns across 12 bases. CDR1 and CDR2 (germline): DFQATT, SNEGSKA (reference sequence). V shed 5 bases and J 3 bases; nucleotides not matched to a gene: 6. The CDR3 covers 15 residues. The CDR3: CSAGLAGTGTDTQYF. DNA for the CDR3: TGCAGTGCTGGACTAGCGGGGACCGGGACAGATACGCAGTATTTT.

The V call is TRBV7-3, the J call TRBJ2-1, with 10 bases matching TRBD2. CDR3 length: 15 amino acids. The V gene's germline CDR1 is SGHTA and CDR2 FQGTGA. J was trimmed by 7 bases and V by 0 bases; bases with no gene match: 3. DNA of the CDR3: TGTGCCAGCAGCTTAACCAGCGGGAGGGGTAATGAGCAGTTCTTC. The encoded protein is CASSLTSGRGNEQFF. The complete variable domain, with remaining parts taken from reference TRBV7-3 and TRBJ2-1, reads GAGVSQTPSNKVTEKGKYVELRCDPISGHTALYWYRQSLGQGPEFLIYFQGTGAADDSGLPNDRFFAVRPEGSVSTLKIQRTERGDSAVYLCASSLTSGRGNEQFFGPGTRLTVL.

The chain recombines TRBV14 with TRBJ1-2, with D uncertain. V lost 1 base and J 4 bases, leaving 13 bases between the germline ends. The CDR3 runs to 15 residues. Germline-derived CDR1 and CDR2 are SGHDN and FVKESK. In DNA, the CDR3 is TGTGCCAGCAGCCAAGTGCGCGCAGGACTCTATGGCTACACCTTC. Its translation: CASSQVRAGLYGYTF.

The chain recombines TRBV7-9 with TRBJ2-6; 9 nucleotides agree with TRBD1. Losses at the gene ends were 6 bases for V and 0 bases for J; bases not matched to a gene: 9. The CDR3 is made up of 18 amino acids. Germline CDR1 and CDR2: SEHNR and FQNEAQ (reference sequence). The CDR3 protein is CASRWGQGGNSGANVLTF. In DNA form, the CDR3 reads TGTGCCAGCAGGTGGGGACAGGGTGGGAACTCTGGGGCCAACGTCCTGACTTTC.

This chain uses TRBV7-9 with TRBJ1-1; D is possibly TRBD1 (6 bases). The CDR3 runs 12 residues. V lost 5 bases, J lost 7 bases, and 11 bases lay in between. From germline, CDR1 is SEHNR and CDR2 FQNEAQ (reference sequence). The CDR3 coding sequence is TGTGCCAGCAGCCCGGGGGGGCGTGAAGCTTTCTTT. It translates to CASSPGGREAFF.

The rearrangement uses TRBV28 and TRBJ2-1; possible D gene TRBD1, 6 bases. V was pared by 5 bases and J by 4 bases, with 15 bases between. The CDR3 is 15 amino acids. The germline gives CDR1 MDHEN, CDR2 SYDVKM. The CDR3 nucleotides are TGTGCCAGCAGTCCAGGACAGTCGCTATACAATGAGCAGTTCTTC. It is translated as CASSPGQSLYNEQFF.

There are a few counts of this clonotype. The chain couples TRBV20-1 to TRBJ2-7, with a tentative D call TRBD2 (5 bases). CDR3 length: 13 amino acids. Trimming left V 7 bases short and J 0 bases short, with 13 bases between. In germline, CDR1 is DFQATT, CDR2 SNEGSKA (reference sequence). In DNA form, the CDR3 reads TGCAGTGTCTCCAGCGGAGACTCCTACGAGCAGTACTTC. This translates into CSVSSGDSYEQYF.

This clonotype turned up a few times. The CDR3 sequence: CASSLVTLANEQYF. CDR3 coding DNA: TGTGCCAGCAGCTTAGTAACCCTAGCGAATGAGCAGTACTTC. This chain joins TRBV7-2 and TRBJ2-4, with D perhaps matching TRBD2 (6 bases). This CDR3 region has 14 residues. In germline, CDR1 is SGHTA, CDR2 FQGNSA. Trimming shortened V by 1 base and J by 13 bases, and 17 bases separated the two germline ends.

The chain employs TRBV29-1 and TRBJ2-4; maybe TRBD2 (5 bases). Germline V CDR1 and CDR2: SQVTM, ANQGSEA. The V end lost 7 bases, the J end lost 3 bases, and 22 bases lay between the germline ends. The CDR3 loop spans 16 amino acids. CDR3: CSGIGGGIGDKNIQYF. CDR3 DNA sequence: TGCAGCGGAATTGGCGGTGGGATCGGGGACAAAAACATTCAGTACTTC.

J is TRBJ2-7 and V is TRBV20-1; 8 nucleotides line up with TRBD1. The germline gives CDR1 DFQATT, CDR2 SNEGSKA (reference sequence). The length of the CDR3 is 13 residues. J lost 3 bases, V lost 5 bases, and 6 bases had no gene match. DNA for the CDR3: TGCAGTGCTCTGAAACAGGGGGGCTACGAGCAGTACTTC. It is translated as CSALKQGGYEQYF.

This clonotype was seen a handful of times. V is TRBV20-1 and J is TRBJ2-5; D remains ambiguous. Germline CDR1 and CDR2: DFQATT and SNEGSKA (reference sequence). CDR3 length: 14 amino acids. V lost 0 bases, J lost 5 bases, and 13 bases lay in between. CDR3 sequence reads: CSARDGLVGETQYF. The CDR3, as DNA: TGCAGTGCTAGAGATGGCCTAGTAGGCGAGACCCAGTACTTC.

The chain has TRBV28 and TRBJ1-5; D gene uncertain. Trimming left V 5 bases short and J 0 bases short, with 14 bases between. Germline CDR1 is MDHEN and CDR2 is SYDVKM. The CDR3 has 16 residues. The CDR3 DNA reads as TGTGCCAGCAGTCCGCTCAGGATTGGTAGCAATCAGCCCCAGCATTTT. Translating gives CASSPLRIGSNQPQHF.

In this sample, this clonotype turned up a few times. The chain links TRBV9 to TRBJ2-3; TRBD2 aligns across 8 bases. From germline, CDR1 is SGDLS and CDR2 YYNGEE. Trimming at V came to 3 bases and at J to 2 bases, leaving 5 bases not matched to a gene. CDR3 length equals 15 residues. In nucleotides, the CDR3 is TGTGCCAGCAGCGCCCGGGGGGGCCTCACAGATACGCAGTATTTT. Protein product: CASSARGGLTDTQYF.

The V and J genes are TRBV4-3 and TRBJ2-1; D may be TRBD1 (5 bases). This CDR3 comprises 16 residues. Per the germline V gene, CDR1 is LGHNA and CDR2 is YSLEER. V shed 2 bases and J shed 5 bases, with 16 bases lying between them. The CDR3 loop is CASSQQPWGLNNEQFF. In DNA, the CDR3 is TGCGCCAGCAGCCAACAACCTTGGGGCCTCAACAATGAGCAGTTCTTC.

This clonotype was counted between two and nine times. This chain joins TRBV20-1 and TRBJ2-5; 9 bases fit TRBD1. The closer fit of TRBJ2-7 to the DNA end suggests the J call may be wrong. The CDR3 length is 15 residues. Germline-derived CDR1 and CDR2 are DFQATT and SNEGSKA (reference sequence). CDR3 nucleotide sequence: TGCAGTACCGAACCCTTCGGGACAGGGTCCTACGAGCAGTACTTC. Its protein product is CSTEPFGTGSYEQYF.